This TCR beta chain was profiled in a study of T cell changes during pregnancy in multiple sclerosis. Per the germline V gene, CDR1 is SQVTM and CDR2 is ANQGSEA. This CDR3 is 13 amino acids long. The germline V and J ends were trimmed by 7 bases and 6 bases, with 16 bases remaining between them. Profiling relied on immunoSEQ multiplex PCR, and the TCRdb table lists in-frame clones only, not all of them. The sample holds 91,000 or so clones, 92% seen once. This TCR was sampled from a female donor with multiple sclerosis, enrolled in a pregnancy study. The V call is TRBV29-1, the J call TRBJ1-3; D is undetermined. The material was peripheral blood, obtained after pregnancy. The CDR3 region is CSATGSLENTIYF. The CDR3 DNA follows: TGCAGCGCAACCGGGTCCCTAGAAAACACCATATATTTT.